Listed below are T cell receptor beta chains from one sample, sequenced in a study of blood T cell repertoires in COVID-19. Produced via immunoSEQ multiplex PCR; TCRdb's table is partial and in-frame only. The sample contains approximately 24,000 clones, approximately 88% of which appear only once. The sequenced material came from peripheral blood. The receptor set was obtained from a woman in her seventies with active COVID-19. Both conserved end residues are part of each CDR3. D genes are given only for firm matches. Size is stated for part of the rows, as once, few or many counts, or as a class when the clone is expanded.

DNA	CDR3	size	V	J	D
TGCGCCAGCAGCTTGGACGGGACTAGCGGGTCCGCAAGGGATGAGCAGTTCTTC	CASSLDGTSGSARDEQFF	.	TRBV5-1	TRBJ2-1	TRBD2
TGTGCCAGCAGTTCCCCTCCCGGCTACACCTTC	CASSSPPGYTF	.	TRBV28	TRBJ1-2	.
TGTGCCTGGAGTGTAAGTAGAGAGGGTGAAGCTTTCTTT	CAWSVSREGEAFF	.	TRBV30	TRBJ1-1	.
TGTGCCGTAGGGGGGCAGGGGGGTTTGACTTTCGGCACAGATACGCAGTATTTT	CAVGGQGGLTFGTDTQYF	.	TRBV10-3	TRBJ2-3	.
TGTGCCAGCAGCTTGAGCTTAGGACAGGGGGCTGTTGGCTACACCTTC	CASSLSLGQGAVGYTF	.	TRBV5-6	TRBJ1-2	TRBD1
TGCGCCAGCAGCGGACAGGGGGGGTCCTACGAGCAGTACTTC	CASSGQGGSYEQYF	.	TRBV5-1	TRBJ2-7	TRBD1
TGTGCCAGCAGTAAACGGGATCTCGATCGGGAGCAGTTCTTC	CASSKRDLDREQFF	.	TRBV6-5	TRBJ2-1	.
TGTGCCAGCAGCATCGGAGGCAGGCGGTACGAGCAGTACTTC	CASSIGGRRYEQYF	.	TRBV5-4	TRBJ2-7	.
TGTGCCAGCTCACCACCGGGTACAGGGGGGGCGTACAATGAGCAGTTCTTC	CASSPPGTGGAYNEQFF	.	TRBV18	TRBJ2-1	.
TGTGCCAGCAGTTTTGCGGGCAGACGACTAGCGGGATACAAGGACGAGCAGTACTTC	CASSFAGRRLAGYKDEQYF	few	TRBV27	TRBJ2-7	TRBD2
TGTGCCAGCAGCCAAGATTTCGGACAGGGTAATGAAAAACTGTTTTTT	CASSQDFGQGNEKLFF	.	TRBV4-2	TRBJ1-4	TRBD1
TGCGCCAGCAGCCCGGGAGGGGCGAACCAAGAGACCCAGTACTTC	CASSPGGANQETQYF	once	TRBV5-1	TRBJ2-5	TRBD2
TGTGCCAGCATGCCAGGGAAGAACACCGGGGAGCTGTTTTTT	CASMPGKNTGELFF	.	TRBV3-1/TRBV3-2	TRBJ2-2	.
TGCAGTGCTAGTGGAGCCGTGAGGTCCGGGAACACCGGGGAGCTGTTTTTT	CSASGAVRSGNTGELFF	.	TRBV20-1	TRBJ2-2	.
TGTGCCAGCAGTCCTAGCGGGGGGGCCACAGATACGCAGTATTTT	CASSPSGGATDTQYF	.	TRBV14	TRBJ2-3	TRBD2
TGTGCCAGCAGCTTAGGGTGGGGCCAGCGGGGGCCCACAGATACGCAGTATTTT	CASSLGWGQRGPTDTQYF	few	TRBV7-9	TRBJ2-3	TRBD2
TGTGCCAGCAGTAGGGACAGCTCCTATAATTCACCCCTCCACTTT	CASSRDSSYNSPLHF	.	TRBV6-5	TRBJ1-6	TRBD1
TGTGCCAGCAGTGATAACAGGGCAACCCTTTATGGCTACACCTTC	CASSDNRATLYGYTF	few	TRBV2	TRBJ1-2	.
TGTGCCAGCAGTTCCCGACTAGCGGGGGGGCAGGATACGCAGTATTTT	CASSSRLAGGQDTQYF	once	TRBV6-6	TRBJ2-3	TRBD2
TGTGCCAGCAGCTCCGGACTAGCGGGGGGGCCGGATACGCAGTATTTT	CASSSGLAGGPDTQYF	once	TRBV7-6	TRBJ2-3	TRBD2
TGTGCCAGCTCACCACTAACAGACCGGGGCATTCAGTACTTC	CASSPLTDRGIQYF	.	TRBV18	TRBJ2-4	.
TGTGCCAGCAGTTACTCGGGGGGCCAAGAGACCCAGTACTTC	CASSYSGGQETQYF	.	TRBV6-6	TRBJ2-5	.
TGCAGTGTATTCACTAGGGATACGCAGTATTTT	CSVFTRDTQYF	.	TRBV20-1	TRBJ2-3	.
TGTGCCAGCAGCCCGCCAAGGCCCCAGGGGGCGCGGGGCTACACCTTC	CASSPPRPQGARGYTF	.	TRBV7-2	TRBJ1-2	TRBD1
TGTGCCAGCAGTTTATCGGTCGGGGGGGCGGTCTACGAGCAGTACTTC	CASSLSVGGAVYEQYF	.	TRBV27	TRBJ2-7	TRBD2
TGTGCCAGCAGCCGGGTCACAGATACGCAGTATTTT	CASSRVTDTQYF	.	TRBV9	TRBJ2-3	.
TGTGCCAGCAGTATCGCGGGGGGCCGGGGAGAGACCCAGTACTTC	CASSIAGGRGETQYF	.	TRBV2	TRBJ2-5	TRBD2
TGTGCCAGTAGTATAGGACAGTTCCCCCAGCATTTT	CASSIGQFPQHF	.	TRBV19	TRBJ1-5	.
TGTGCCACCAGTGGCGACGACAGGGGTTACTTGGAGACCCAGTACTTC	CATSGDDRGYLETQYF	.	TRBV24-1	TRBJ2-5	TRBD1
TGTGCCAGCCGTTCGGGGGGTAGCGGGAATCAGCCCCAGCATTTT	CASRSGGSGNQPQHF	.	TRBV2	TRBJ1-5	.
TGTGCCACCAGTGACCGTTCGAGGGACAGTAGAGCCGGGGAGCTGTTTTTT	CATSDRSRDSRAGELFF	once	TRBV24-1	TRBJ2-2	TRBD1
TGCGCCAGCAGCTTGGTCGGCGGCTCTACCTACAATGAGCAGTTCTTC	CASSLVGGSTYNEQFF	.	TRBV5-1	TRBJ2-1	.
TGTGCCAGCAGCGTAATCGGGTCAGGCAGGGGGGACACTGAAGCTTTCTTT	CASSVIGSGRGDTEAFF	.	TRBV9	TRBJ1-1	TRBD1
TGTGCCAGCTCCTCCGGGTACCAAGAGACCCAGTACTTC	CASSSGYQETQYF	.	TRBV7-2	TRBJ2-5	.
TGTGCCAGCAGCGTAGTACTTAACACTGAAGCTTTCTTT	CASSVVLNTEAFF	once	TRBV9	TRBJ1-1	.
TGCGCCAGCAGCCACACCCAGGGGGCGAGAACTGAAGCTTTCTTT	CASSHTQGARTEAFF	.	TRBV4-3	TRBJ1-1	TRBD1
TGTGCCACGAGCGGGGGGGTAAAGCCCTACGAGCAGTACTTC	CATSGGVKPYEQYF	.	TRBV3-1/TRBV3-2	TRBJ2-7	TRBD2
TGTGCCAGCAGCTCAGGGACAGGGGTTGTCTCTCTCACCTACGAGCAGTACTTC	CASSSGTGVVSLTYEQYF	.	TRBV7-9	TRBJ2-7	TRBD1
TGCGCCAGCAGCCAAGATAAAGAGCGGGGGGCCCCCGCCTACGAGCAGTACTTC	CASSQDKERGAPAYEQYF	.	TRBV4-3	TRBJ2-7	TRBD2
TGTGCCAGCAGTTTAAGAGCAGGGCCCCACGAGCAGTACTTC	CASSLRAGPHEQYF	.	TRBV27	TRBJ2-7	.
TGCAGCATACAGGGGGCTGGAGGCTACACCTTC	CSIQGAGGYTF	.	TRBV29-1	TRBJ1-2	TRBD1
TGTGCCAGTAGTATGATGCATTACTACTACGAGCAGTACTTC	CASSMMHYYYEQYF	.	TRBV19	TRBJ2-7	.
TGTGCCAGCAGCTTATACTCCCAGGGAGGCCCCTATGGCTACACCTTC	CASSLYSQGGPYGYTF	once	TRBV5-6	TRBJ1-2	.
TGTGCCAGTAGTATTAGATCGGGGGTCGGGGAGACCCAGTACTTC	CASSIRSGVGETQYF	.	TRBV19	TRBJ2-5	.
TGTGCCAGCAGGGGACAAGGGACAGGGAACACTGAAGCTTTCTTT	CASRGQGTGNTEAFF	.	TRBV25-1	TRBJ1-1	TRBD1
TGTGCCAGCAACCCCCGGGACAGGGATTACAATGAGCAGTTCTTC	CASNPRDRDYNEQFF	.	TRBV21-1	TRBJ2-1	.
TGTGCCACCAGCCTTCAGGGGCCGAAAGCTTTCTTT	CATSLQGPKAFF	.	TRBV15	TRBJ1-1	.
TGTGCCAGCAGCCCAGGGGCAGGAAATTACTATGGCTACACCTTC	CASSPGAGNYYGYTF	.	TRBV6-4	TRBJ1-2	.
TGTGCCAGCAGCTTGGTTATAGCGGGGGGTGGGCTGTTTGAGACCCAGTACTTC	CASSLVIAGGGLFETQYF	once	TRBV5-4	TRBJ2-5	TRBD2
TGCGCCAGCAGCTGGGATCCGGGACAGGGGGCGAATGAGCAGTTCTTC	CASSWDPGQGANEQFF	few	TRBV5-1	TRBJ2-1	TRBD1
TGTGCCAGCAGCTTAGACGCAAGCGGGACCTACGAGCAGTACTTC	CASSLDASGTYEQYF	.	TRBV7-2	TRBJ2-7	TRBD2
TGCGCCAGCAGCCAAGAACCGGGACAGATGTACGAGCAGTACTTC	CASSQEPGQMYEQYF	.	TRBV4-1	TRBJ2-7	TRBD1
TGTGCCACCAGCAGGGACAGGGGGCATCAAGATACGCAGTATTTT	CATSRDRGHQDTQYF	.	TRBV15	TRBJ2-3	TRBD1
TGTGCCAGCAGTACAAGACTAGCGAACACCGGGGAGCTGTTTTTT	CASSTRLANTGELFF	.	TRBV6-2/TRBV6-3	TRBJ2-2	.
TGTGCCAGAAGCTTGTTCCGGTTC	CARSLFRF	once	TRBV5-3	TRBJ2-7	.
TGTGCCAGCAGCGTAGCGGGGGGACCGAACACCGGGGAGCTGTTTTTT	CASSVAGGPNTGELFF	.	TRBV9	TRBJ2-2	TRBD2
TGCAGCGTTGAGGGCGACAGGGTCCTCTACAATGAGCAGTTCTTC	CSVEGDRVLYNEQFF	.	TRBV29-1	TRBJ2-1	TRBD1
TGCGCCAGCAGCACGGGACAGCCCCGACTCCGAAAACTGTTTTTT	CASSTGQPRLRKLFF	.	TRBV5-1	TRBJ1-4	TRBD1
TGCGCCAGCAGCCAGGACAGGAGGGAGACCCAGTACTTC	CASSQDRRETQYF	.	TRBV4-3	TRBJ2-5	TRBD1
TGTGCCAGCAGCAAATCCTCGGGACAGCTCATGAACACTGAAGCTTTCTTT	CASSKSSGQLMNTEAFF	.	TRBV21-1	TRBJ1-1	.